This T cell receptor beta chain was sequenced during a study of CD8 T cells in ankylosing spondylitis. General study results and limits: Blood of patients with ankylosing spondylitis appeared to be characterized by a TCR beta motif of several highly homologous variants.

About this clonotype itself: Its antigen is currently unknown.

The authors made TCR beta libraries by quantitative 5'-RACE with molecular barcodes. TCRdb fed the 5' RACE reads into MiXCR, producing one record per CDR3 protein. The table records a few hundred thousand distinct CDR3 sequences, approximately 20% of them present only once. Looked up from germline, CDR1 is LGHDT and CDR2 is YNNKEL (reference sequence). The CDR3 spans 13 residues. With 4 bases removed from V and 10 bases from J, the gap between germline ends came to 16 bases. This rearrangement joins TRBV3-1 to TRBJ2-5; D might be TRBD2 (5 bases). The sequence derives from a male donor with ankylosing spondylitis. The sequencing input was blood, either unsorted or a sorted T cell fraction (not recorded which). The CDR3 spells CASSRRPAGVQYF. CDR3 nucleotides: TGTGCCAGCAGCCGAAGACCCGCCGGGGTCCAGTACTTC.